Sequencing of this T cell receptor (beta chain) was carried out in a study of blood T cells in healthy people across ages. Study-level information: Template-switching capture recovered about one barcoded beta molecule per two T cells.

A second PCR of 7 to 11 cycles used a sample-barcoded 5' primer and a J-beta primer mix. TCRdb reprocessed the 5' RACE reads via MiXCR and lists one record per CDR3 protein. The repertoire holds under 1 million distinct CDR3 sequences, with approximately 48% as singletons. The CDR3 extends over 14 amino acids. CDR1 is MNHEY and CDR2 is SMNVEV in the germline V gene (reference sequence). V lost 1 base and J 7 bases, leaving 11 bases between the germline ends. Aged roughly 6 to 100, donors were systemically healthy Caucasians from Russia. Every sample gave at least 6 micrograms of total RNA when it was extracted.

The sample was blood. The chain employs TRBV27 and TRBJ1-5; D remains unclear. This TCR derives from a man aged 60-69 years in good health. The CDR3 bases are TGTGCCAGCAGTTTATATGGGCGAGGACAGCCCCAGCATTTT. This gives the protein CASSLYGRGQPQHF.